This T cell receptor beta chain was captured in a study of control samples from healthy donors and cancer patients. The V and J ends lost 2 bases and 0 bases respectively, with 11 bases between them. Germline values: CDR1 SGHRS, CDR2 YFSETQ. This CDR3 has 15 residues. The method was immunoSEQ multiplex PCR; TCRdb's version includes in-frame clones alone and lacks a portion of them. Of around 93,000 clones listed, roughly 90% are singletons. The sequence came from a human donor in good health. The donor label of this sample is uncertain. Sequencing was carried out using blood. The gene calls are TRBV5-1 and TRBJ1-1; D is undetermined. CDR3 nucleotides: TGCGCCAGCAGCTTAGAGAAACGCATGAACACTGAAGCTTTCTTT. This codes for CASSLEKRMNTEAFF.